A single sample is the source of the 2 T cell receptor beta chains below, sequenced in a study of OX40 agonist ivuxolimab in advanced cancers. The repertoire was sequenced with immunoSEQ multiplex PCR; TCRdb's copy has only in-frame clones and lacks some. The table shows about 78,000 clones, with about 90% occurring only once. This sample comprised CD4+ or CD8+ T cells sorted from blood, obtained in a trial of the OX40 agonist ivuxolimab. Receptor source: an adult with an advanced solid tumor such as melanoma, head and neck, liver or kidney cancer.

The chain is built from TRBV5-3 and TRBJ1-4; no reliable D call. TRBV5-3 is treated as an ORF (open reading frame) with a function not yet certain. Trimming took 7 bases from V and 5 from J, leaving 9 bases between them. The length of the CDR3 is 12 residues. Here the CDR3 reads CARHPPNEKLFF. The CDR3 DNA reads as TGTGCCAGACACCCTCCGAATGAAAAACTGTTTTTT.

The chain is built from TRBV6-1 and TRBJ2-6, with no clear D. The CDR3 runs 14 residues. Germline-derived CDR1 and CDR2 are MNHNS and SASEGT. V lost 3 bases and J 1 base, leaving 4 bases between the germline ends. CDR3 amino acids: CASSDPSGANVLTF. CDR3 nucleotides: TGTGCCAGCAGTGACCCGTCTGGGGCCAACGTCCTGACTTTC.